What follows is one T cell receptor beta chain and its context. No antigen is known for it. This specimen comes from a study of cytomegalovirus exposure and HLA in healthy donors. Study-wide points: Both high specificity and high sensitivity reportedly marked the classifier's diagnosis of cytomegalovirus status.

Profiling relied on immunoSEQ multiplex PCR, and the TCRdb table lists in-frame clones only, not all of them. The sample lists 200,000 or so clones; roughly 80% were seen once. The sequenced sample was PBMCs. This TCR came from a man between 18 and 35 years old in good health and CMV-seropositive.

The chain's CDR3 is CASSQDLTEEGYGYTF. In DNA, the CDR3 is TGCGCCAGCAGCCAAGATCTGACGGAGGAAGGCTATGGCTACACCTTC. This chain joins TRBV4-3 and TRBJ1-2; no firm D call. Germline CDR1 LGHNA, CDR2 YSLEER. V lost 0 bases and J 4 bases, leaving 15 bases between the germline ends. This CDR3 has 16 amino acids.